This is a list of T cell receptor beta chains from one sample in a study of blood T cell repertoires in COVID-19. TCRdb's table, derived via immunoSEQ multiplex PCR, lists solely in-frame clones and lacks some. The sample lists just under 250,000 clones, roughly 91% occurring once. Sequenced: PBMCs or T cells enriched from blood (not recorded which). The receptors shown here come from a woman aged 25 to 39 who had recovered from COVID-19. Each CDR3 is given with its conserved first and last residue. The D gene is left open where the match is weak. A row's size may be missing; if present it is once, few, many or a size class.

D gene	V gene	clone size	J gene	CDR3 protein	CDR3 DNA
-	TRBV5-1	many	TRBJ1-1	CASSLSPVEAEAFF	TGCGCCAGCAGCTTGTCACCGGTTGAGGCTGAAGCTTTCTTT
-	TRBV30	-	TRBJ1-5	CAWRSNQPQHF	TGTGCCTGGAGGTCGAATCAGCCCCAGCATTTT
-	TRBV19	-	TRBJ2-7	CASSILAGEQYF	TGTGCCAGTAGTATATTGGCGGGCGAGCAGTACTTC
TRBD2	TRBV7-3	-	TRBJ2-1	CASSSGLAGNNEQFF	TGTGCCAGCAGCTCCGGACTAGCGGGGAACAATGAGCAGTTCTTC
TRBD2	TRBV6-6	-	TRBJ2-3	CASSYSRGRGDTQYF	TGTGCCAGCAGTTACTCGCGCGGGAGGGGAGATACGCAGTATTTT
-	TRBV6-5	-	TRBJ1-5	CASSLQYMRPQHF	TGTGCCAGCAGTCTACAGTACATGCGGCCCCAGCATTTT
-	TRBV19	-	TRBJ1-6	CASSTRQRLGSPLHF	TGTGCCAGTAGTACTCGACAGAGATTAGGTTCACCCCTCCACTTT
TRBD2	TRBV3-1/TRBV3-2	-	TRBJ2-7	CASSQVASGSVAYEQYF	TGTGCCAGCAGCCAGGTGGCTAGCGGGAGTGTGGCCTACGAGCAGTACTTC
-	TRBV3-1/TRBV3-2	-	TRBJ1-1	CASSQLGRGKGEAFF	TGTGCCAGCAGCCAATTGGGCAGGGGAAAGGGTGAAGCTTTCTTT
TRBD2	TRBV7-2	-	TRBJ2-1	CASSLTVSSGRGYNEQFF	TGTGCCAGCAGCTTGACGGTGTCGAGCGGGAGGGGCTACAATGAGCAGTTCTTC